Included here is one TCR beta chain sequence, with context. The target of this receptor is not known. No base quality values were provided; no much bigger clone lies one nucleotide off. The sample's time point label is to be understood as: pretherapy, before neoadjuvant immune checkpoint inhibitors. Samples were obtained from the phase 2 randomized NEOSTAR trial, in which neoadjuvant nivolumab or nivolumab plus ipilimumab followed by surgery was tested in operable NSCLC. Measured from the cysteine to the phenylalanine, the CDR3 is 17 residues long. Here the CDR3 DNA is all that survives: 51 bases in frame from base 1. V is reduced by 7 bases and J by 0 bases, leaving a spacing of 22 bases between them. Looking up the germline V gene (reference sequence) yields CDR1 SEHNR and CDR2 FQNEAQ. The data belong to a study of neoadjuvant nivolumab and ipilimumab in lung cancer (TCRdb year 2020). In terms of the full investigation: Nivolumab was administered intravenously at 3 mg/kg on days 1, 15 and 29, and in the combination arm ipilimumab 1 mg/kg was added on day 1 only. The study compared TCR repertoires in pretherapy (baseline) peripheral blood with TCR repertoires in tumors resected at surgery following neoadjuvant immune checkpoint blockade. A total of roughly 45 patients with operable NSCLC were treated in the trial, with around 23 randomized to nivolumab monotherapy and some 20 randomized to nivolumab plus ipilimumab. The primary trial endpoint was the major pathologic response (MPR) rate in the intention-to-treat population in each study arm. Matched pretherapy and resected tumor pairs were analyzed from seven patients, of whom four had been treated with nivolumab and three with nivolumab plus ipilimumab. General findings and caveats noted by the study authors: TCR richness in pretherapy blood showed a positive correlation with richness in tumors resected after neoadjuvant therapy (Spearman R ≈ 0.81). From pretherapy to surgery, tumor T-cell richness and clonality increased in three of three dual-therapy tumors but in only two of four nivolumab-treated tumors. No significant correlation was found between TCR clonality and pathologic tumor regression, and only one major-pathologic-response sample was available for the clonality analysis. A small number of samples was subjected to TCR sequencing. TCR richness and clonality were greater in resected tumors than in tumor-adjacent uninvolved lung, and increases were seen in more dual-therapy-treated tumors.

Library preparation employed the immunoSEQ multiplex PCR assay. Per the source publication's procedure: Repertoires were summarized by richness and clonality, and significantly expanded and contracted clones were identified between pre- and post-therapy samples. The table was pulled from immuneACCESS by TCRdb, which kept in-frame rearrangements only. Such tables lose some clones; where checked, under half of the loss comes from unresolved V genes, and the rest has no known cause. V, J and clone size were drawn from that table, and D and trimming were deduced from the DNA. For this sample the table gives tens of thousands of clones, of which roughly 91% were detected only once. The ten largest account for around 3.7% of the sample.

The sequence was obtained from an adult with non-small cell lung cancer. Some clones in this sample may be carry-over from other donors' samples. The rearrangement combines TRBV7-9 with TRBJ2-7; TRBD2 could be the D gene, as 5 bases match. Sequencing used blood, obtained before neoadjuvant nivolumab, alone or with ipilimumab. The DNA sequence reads TGTGCCAGCACCTCGGTTCGGGGAGTCGGGATCTCCTACGAGCAGTACTTC. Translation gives CASTSVRGVGISYEQYF. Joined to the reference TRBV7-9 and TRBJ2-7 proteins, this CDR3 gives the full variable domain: DTGVSQNPRHKITKRGQNVTFRCDPISEHNRLYWYRQTLGQGPEFLTYFQNEAQLEKSRLLSDRFSAERPKGSFSTLEIQRTEQGDSAMYLCASTSVRGVGISYEQYFGPGTRLTVT.